One and the same sample provided the 21 T cell receptor beta chains below, sequenced in a study of shared clonotypes between healthy human individuals. This table comes from immunoSEQ multiplex PCR, and its TCRdb copy is limited to in-frame clones, with some not included. The sample lists some 490,000 clones; about 85% were seen once. Input material: PBMCs. The receptors derive from a woman aged 40 to 50 in good health. Some clones in this sample may be carry-over from other donors' samples.

As to this clone: It may be a read error: a sequence one base away is much more abundant. The V gene is TRBV5-1, the J gene TRBJ1-2, with 7 bases aligning to TRBD1. The CDR3 is 13 residues long. V was pared by 7 bases and J by 1 base, with 4 bases of the junction left unmatched. CDR1 and CDR2 (germline): SGHRS, YFSETQ. CDR3 sequence: CASGAGGNYGYTF. In DNA, the CDR3 is TGCGCCAGCGGGGCAGGGGGTAACTATGGCTACACCTTC.

This clone appeared once. The V gene is TRBV5-5, the J gene TRBJ2-7; maybe TRBD1 (6 bases). V lost 1 base, J lost 4 bases, and 15 bases lay in between. Germline V gene data show CDR1 as SGHKS and CDR2 as YYEKEE (reference sequence). The CDR3 consists of 15 residues. The CDR3 DNA is TGTGCCAGCAGCTTGCAAGGACAGAACCTTTACGAGCAGTACTTC. Amino acids: CASSLQGQNLYEQYF.

The chain carries TRBV18 and TRBJ2-2; unclear D gene. The germline V gene has CDR1 KGHSH and CDR2 LQKENI. The germline V and J ends were trimmed by 0 bases and 5 bases, with 16 bases remaining between them. The CDR3 totals 17 residues. The CDR3 spells CASSPPGKVVVTGELFF. In DNA, the CDR3 is TGTGCCAGCTCACCACCGGGCAAGGTCGTAGTGACCGGGGAGCTGTTTTTT.

The V gene is TRBV11-2, the J gene TRBJ2-1; 7 bases map to TRBD1. V dropped 2 bases and J dropped 0; count of bases not matched to a gene: 1. The germline gives CDR1 SGHAT, CDR2 FQNNGV. The CDR3 runs to 15 residues. The DNA for the CDR3 is TGTGCCAGCAGCTTAAGGGACAGCTCCTACAATGAGCAGTTCTTC. Translated, it gives CASSLRDSSYNEQFF. The full variable domain, in which reference TRBV11-2 and TRBJ2-1 provide the parts outside the CDR3, is EAGVAQSPRYKIIEKRQSVAFWCNPISGHATLYWYQQILGQGPKLLIQFQNNGVVDDSQLPKDRFSAERLKGVDSTLKIQPAKLEDSAVYLCASSLRDSSYNEQFFGPGTRLTVL.

The CDR3 nucleotides are TGTGCCAGCAGCTTAGTTCCTAGCGGGAGAGTAGTTGACACCGGGGAGCTGTTTTTT. Amino acids: CASSLVPSGRVVDTGELFF. V is TRBV7-6 and J is TRBJ2-2; 10 bases are a match to TRBD2. This CDR3 region has 19 residues. Germline CDR1 SGHVS, CDR2 FNYEAQ. J gave up 3 bases and V 1 base, and 11 bases lay outside the gene matches.

V and J are TRBV28 and TRBJ1-5; D is possibly TRBD1 (5 bases). This CDR3 spans 17 amino acids. Between the trimmed V and J ends, which lost 3 bases and 2 bases, there was a span of 17 bases. Per the germline V gene, CDR1 is MDHEN and CDR2 is SYDVKM. CDR3 DNA: TGTGCCAGCAGTTTCCGGTCGGCGGGGGGTGGCAATCAGCCCCAGCATTTT. This codes for CASSFRSAGGGNQPQHF.

As regards this clone: The same CDR3 can be traced to other DNA sequences in this sample. The chain links TRBV18 to TRBJ2-5; D remains ambiguous. The length of the CDR3 is 13 residues. Trimming took off 2 bases at V and 1 base at J, with 5 bases between the two ends. Germline loops: CDR1 KGHSH, CDR2 LQKENI. The CDR3 region has the DNA TGTGCCAGCTCACCAGCCCTCCAAGAGACCCAGTACTTC. Translation gives CASSPALQETQYF.

This clone was observed a few times. The J gene is TRBJ2-3, the V gene TRBV28; 7 positions match TRBD1. Germline loops: CDR1 MDHEN, CDR2 SYDVKM. Trimming took 2 bases from V and 6 from J; bases not matched to a gene: 8. The CDR3 covers 15 residues. CDR3 region: CASSLARARGDTQYF. DNA for the CDR3: TGTGCCAGCAGTTTAGCCCGGGCCAGGGGGGATACGCAGTATTTT. The whole variable domain, remainder taken from reference TRBV28 and TRBJ2-3, is DVKVTQSSRYLVKRTGEKVFLECVQDMDHENMFWYRQDPGLGLRLIYFSYDVKMKEKGDIPEGYSVSREKKERFSLILESASTNQTSMYLCASSLARARGDTQYFGPGTRLTVL.

With respect to this clone: The junction departs from the called germline gene at one end, perhaps through a read error. The chain links TRBV7-7 to TRBJ2-5; TRBD2 is a possible D gene (5 bases). This CDR3 spans 15 amino acids. The V gene's germline CDR1 is SSHAT and CDR2 FNYEAQ (reference sequence). The chain's CDR3 is CASSRWGEVQETQYF. The CDR3 DNA follows: TGTGCTAGCAGCAGATGGGGAGAGGTCCAAGAGACCCAGTACTTC.

The chain couples TRBV29-1 to TRBJ1-2, with D possibly being TRBD1 (5 bases). The germline V and J ends were trimmed by 3 bases and 8 bases, with 16 bases remaining between them. Germline V lookup: CDR1 SQVTM, CDR2 ANQGSEA. CDR3 length: 13 amino acids. As DNA, the CDR3 is TGCAGCGTTGAGGGGAGAACAGGCCTCGGCTACACCTTC. The encoded protein is CSVEGRTGLGYTF.

The chain is built from TRBV28 and TRBJ1-6, with TRBD1 identical over 9 bases. The CDR3 covers 14 residues. Trimming at V came to 4 bases and at J to 9 bases, leaving 4 bases not matched to a gene. CDR1 MDHEN and CDR2 SYDVKM come from the germline V gene. This chain's CDR3 is CASSSQGAASPLHF. DNA for the CDR3: TGTGCCAGCAGTTCACAGGGGGCGGCTTCACCCCTCCACTTT. Full variable domain (remainder filled in from reference TRBV28 and TRBJ1-6): DVKVTQSSRYLVKRTGEKVFLECVQDMDHENMFWYRQDPGLGLRLIYFSYDVKMKEKGDIPEGYSVSREKKERFSLILESASTNQTSMYLCASSSQGAASPLHFGNGTRLTVT.

For this clone: A far larger clone is just one base off, so this is likely a read error. The identical CDR3 is also encoded by other nucleotide sequences in the sample. The rearrangement joins TRBV5-1 to TRBJ1-1; D gene uncertain. The CDR3 length is 12 residues. Looked up from germline, CDR1 is SGHRS and CDR2 is YFSETQ. CDR3 in amino acids: CASSLAESEAFF. As DNA, the CDR3 is TGCGCTAGCAGCTTGGCCGAAAGTGAAGCTTTCTTT.

This clone was counted at least ten times. The rearrangement joins TRBV5-5 to TRBJ1-1, with D hard to call. V was cut by 2 bases and J by 7 bases, with 9 bases left in between. The CDR3 is 12 amino acids. The germline V gene encodes CDR1 SGHKS and CDR2 YYEKEE (reference sequence). CDR3 protein: CASSLPGIEAFF. The DNA of the CDR3 is TGTGCCAGCAGCTTACCGGGGATTGAAGCTTTCTTT.

The rearrangement links TRBV29-1 to TRBJ2-7; D could derive from TRBD1 or TRBD2 (5 bases each). This CDR3 region has 14 residues. Between the trimmed V and J ends, which lost 0 bases and 9 bases, there was a span of 18 bases. Germline CDR1 and CDR2: SQVTM and ANQGSEA. CDR3 amino acids: CSVEDRRLGAGQYF. CDR3 bases: TGCAGCGTTGAAGATCGGAGACTCGGGGCCGGGCAGTACTTC.

For this clone: One base separates it from a far larger clone, so it is likely a read error. V and J are TRBV30 and TRBJ1-4, with a tentative D call TRBD1 (5 bases). This CDR3 has 14 amino acids. Germline CDR1 and CDR2: GTSNPN and SVGIG (reference sequence). The chain's CDR3 is CAWNPGLGNGKLFF. Here the CDR3 DNA reads TGTGCCTGGAATCCAGGGTTGGGTAATGGAAAACTGTTTTTT.

The V gene is TRBV28, the J gene TRBJ2-7; D is unresolved. Trimming removed 4 bases at V and 4 bases at J, with 8 bases between. In germline, CDR1 is MDHEN, CDR2 SYDVKM. This CDR3 comprises 12 residues. In DNA form, the CDR3 reads TGTGCCAGCAGTTCCGCGAATTACGAGCAGTACTTC. This sequence encodes CASSSANYEQYF. The full variable domain, with the rest looked up from reference TRBV28 and TRBJ2-7, is DVKVTQSSRYLVKRTGEKVFLECVQDMDHENMFWYRQDPGLGLRLIYFSYDVKMKEKGDIPEGYSVSREKKERFSLILESASTNQTSMYLCASSSANYEQYFGPGTRLTVT.

On this clone itself: This sample includes further DNA sequences coding for the same CDR3. This chain links TRBV28 with TRBJ1-2; D gene uncertain. Germline loops: CDR1 MDHEN, CDR2 SYDVKM. This CDR3 has 11 amino acids. The ends were cut back, 5 bases at V and 2 bases at J, with 3 bases in the middle. In DNA form, the CDR3 reads TGTGCCAGCAGTCTCAACTATGGCTACACCTTC. This sequence encodes CASSLNYGYTF.

The chain employs TRBV7-9 and TRBJ2-1; the match to TRBD2 covers 7 bases. CDR1 and CDR2 (germline): SEHNR, FQNEAQ (reference sequence). There are 14 residues in the CDR3. The trim removed 1 base at V and 16 bases at J, leaving 13 bases unmatched. The CDR3 protein is CASSLEASGAPRFF. DNA of the CDR3: TGTGCCAGCAGCTTAGAGGCGAGCGGGGCCCCAAGATTCTTC. The full variable domain, in which reference TRBV7-9 and TRBJ2-1 provide the parts outside the CDR3, is DTGVSQNPRHKITKRGQNVTFRCDPISEHNRLYWYRQTLGQGPEFLTYFQNEAQLEKSRLLSDRFSAERPKGSFSTLEIQRTEQGDSAMYLCASSLEASGAPRFFGPGTRLTVL.

V and J are TRBV4-3 and TRBJ2-2, with 9 bases identical to TRBD1. CDR3 size: 17 residues. Germline CDR1 is LGHNA and CDR2 is YSLEER. With V trimmed by 1 base and J by 5 bases, 8 bases remained unmatched. The CDR3 nucleotides read TGCGCCAGCAGCCAAGGCCCCTACAGGGGGCTAACCGGGGAGCTGTTTTTT. Translating it yields CASSQGPYRGLTGELFF.

This sequence joins TRBV5-4 and TRBJ2-7; the D is unclear. Per the germline V gene, CDR1 is SGHNT and CDR2 is YYREEE (reference sequence). This CDR3 is built from 15 residues. Trimming removed 0 bases at V and 3 bases at J, with 13 bases between. CDR3: CASSLGTRPLYEQYF. CDR3 nucleotide sequence: TGTGCCAGCAGCTTGGGGACGCGCCCCCTCTACGAGCAGTACTTC.

On this clone: A far more abundant clone sits one base away, making this likely a read error. V usage is TRBV7-9 and J usage is TRBJ2-5; 9 bases are shared with TRBD1. The CDR3 has 16 residues. The V gene end was trimmed by 5 bases and the J gene end by 0 bases; junction bases not matched to a gene: 7. From germline, CDR1 is SEHNR and CDR2 FQNEAQ (reference sequence). In DNA form, the CDR3 reads TGTGCCAGCAGCCCCCGGGACAGGGCTTACCAAGAGACCCAGTACTTC. The encoded protein is CASSPRDRAYQETQYF.